The rows below give T cell receptor beta chains drawn from one sample of a study of blood T cell repertoires in COVID-19. Generated by immunoSEQ multiplex PCR, the TCRdb table keeps only in-frame clones and is missing some. The sample consists of 60,000 to 70,000 clones, 65% to 90% of them appearing once. The specimen was peripheral blood. Every receptor here comes from an older woman with acute or convalescent COVID-19. Each CDR3 is given with its conserved first and last residue. The D gene is left open where the match is weak. Part of the rows lack a size; the others show once, few, many or a class for expanded clones.

d_call: TRBD1
clone_size: -
j_call: TRBJ2-7
v_call: TRBV12-3/TRBV12-4
cdr3_nt: TGTGCCAGCCGGGACAGTATCTCCTACGAGCAGTACTTC
cdr3_aa: CASRDSISYEQYF

d_call: -
clone_size: -
j_call: TRBJ1-2
v_call: TRBV7-2
cdr3_nt: TGTGCCAGCAGCGCCACAGGGCTAGGTGGCTACACCTTC
cdr3_aa: CASSATGLGGYTF

d_call: TRBD1
clone_size: -
j_call: TRBJ1-6
v_call: TRBV5-1
cdr3_nt: TGCGCCAGCAGCGGACAGGGGGCGGGCGCAAATTCACCCCTCCACTTT
cdr3_aa: CASSGQGAGANSPLHF

d_call: -
clone_size: -
j_call: TRBJ1-5
v_call: TRBV6-6
cdr3_nt: TGTGCCAGCGTTTTGACAGATAGCAATCAGCCCCAGCATTTT
cdr3_aa: CASVLTDSNQPQHF

d_call: TRBD1
clone_size: -
j_call: TRBJ1-5
v_call: TRBV6-6
cdr3_nt: TGTGCCAGCAGTTACCCGCCACAGGGGGGTCAGCCCCAGCATTTT
cdr3_aa: CASSYPPQGGQPQHF

d_call: -
clone_size: -
j_call: TRBJ1-1
v_call: TRBV18
cdr3_nt: TGTGCCAGCTCACCACCGACCAGGACTGCGGGGAACACTGAAGCTTTCTTT
cdr3_aa: CASSPPTRTAGNTEAFF

d_call: TRBD2
clone_size: -
j_call: TRBJ2-1
v_call: TRBV18
cdr3_nt: TGTGCCAGCTCACCATTCGGGACACCAGCGGGGGGGATAATCAATGAGCAGTTCTTC
cdr3_aa: CASSPFGTPAGGIINEQFF

d_call: TRBD2
clone_size: few
j_call: TRBJ2-1
v_call: TRBV6-2/TRBV6-3
cdr3_nt: TGTGCCAGCAGTTACCCCACTAGCGGGAGTTCTCCGTGGGGCTACAATGAGCAGTTCTTC
cdr3_aa: CASSYPTSGSSPWGYNEQFF

d_call: -
clone_size: -
j_call: TRBJ2-7
v_call: TRBV29-1
cdr3_nt: TGCAGCATCCGACAGGCGAGCTCCTACGAGCAGTACTTC
cdr3_aa: CSIRQASSYEQYF

d_call: -
clone_size: once
j_call: TRBJ2-2
v_call: TRBV6-5
cdr3_nt: TGTGCCAGCAGTTACGAAGGAGGGGGCAACACCGGGGAGCTGTTTTTT
cdr3_aa: CASSYEGGGNTGELFF

d_call: TRBD1
clone_size: -
j_call: TRBJ2-3
v_call: TRBV29-1
cdr3_nt: TGCAGCGGCCGAGTCGGGCTAGGGACAGGGTCCGATACGCAGTATTTT
cdr3_aa: CSGRVGLGTGSDTQYF